These 15 T cell receptor beta chains were sequenced from one sample in a study of blood T cell repertoires in COVID-19. Generated by immunoSEQ multiplex PCR, the TCRdb table keeps only in-frame clones and is missing some. The table lists over 95,000 clones, 75% to 90% of them singletons. The sample was peripheral blood. The receptors stem from a human donor with acute or convalescent COVID-19. The donor label of this sample is uncertain.

V is TRBV29-1 and J is TRBJ1-1, with TRBD1 matching over 9 bases. Per the germline V gene, CDR1 is SQVTM and CDR2 is ANQGSEA. There are 16 residues in the CDR3. Trimming at V came to 5 bases and at J to 0 bases, leaving 10 bases not matched to a gene. Written as DNA, the CDR3 is TGCAGCGTTAACATGGGGACAGGGACATTGAACACTGAAGCTTTCTTT. Protein: CSVNMGTGTLNTEAFF.

On this clone: Mismatch with germline at one junction end may stem from a read error. This sequence joins TRBV7-9 and TRBJ1-1, with TRBD1 matching over 9 bases. The CDR3 spans 12 residues. In germline, CDR1 is SEHNR, CDR2 FQNEAQ (reference sequence). CDR3 in amino acids: CASSSRDRAALF. CDR3 DNA: TGTGCCAGCAGCTCTCGGGACAGGGCCGCACTCTTT.

The chain employs TRBV19 and TRBJ1-4; a possible D gene is TRBD1 (6 bases). CDR3 length: 16 amino acids. Deletions cut 2 bases from V and 8 bases from J, with 18 bases between. Germline loops: CDR1 LNHDA, CDR2 SQIVND (reference sequence). The CDR3 coding sequence is TGTGCCAGTAGTATAATCACAGGGAGACCTGTGGAAAAACTGTTTTTT. It is translated as CASSIITGRPVEKLFF.

The rearrangement links TRBV5-1 to TRBJ2-1; 8 bases agree with TRBD1. CDR3 length: 15 amino acids. Trimming took 4 bases from V and 5 from J; bases not matched to a gene: 8. Germline values: CDR1 SGHRS, CDR2 YFSETQ. As DNA, the CDR3 is TGCGCCAGCAGCCCGTTAAAGACAGGGGACAATGAGCAGTTCTTC. Protein sequence: CASSPLKTGDNEQFF.

The rearrangement uses TRBV7-9 and TRBJ2-3, with 7 bases identical to TRBD1. This CDR3 region has 14 residues. The germline CDR1 and CDR2 sequences are SEHNR and FQNEAQ (reference sequence). The J segment lost 0 bases and the V segment lost 8 bases, leaving 5 bases of the junction unmatched. CDR3 sequence reads: CASQQGLSTDTQYF. The CDR3 nucleotides read TGTGCCAGCCAACAGGGGCTTAGCACAGATACGCAGTATTTT.

This chain uses TRBV7-2 with TRBJ2-2; D possibly corresponds to TRBD1 (5 bases). Germline values: CDR1 SGHTA, CDR2 FQGNSA. The length of the CDR3 is 13 residues. V lost 7 bases to trimming and J lost 2 bases, with 8 bases between them. The CDR3 bases are TGTGCCAGCAACAGGATAAACACCGGGGAGCTGTTTTTT. Translation gives CASNRINTGELFF.

This chain links TRBV23-1 with TRBJ2-3, with 11 bases aligning to TRBD2. TRBV23-1 is treated as an ORF (open reading frame) with a function not yet certain. V shed 3 bases and J 0 bases; nucleotides not matched to a gene: 8. This CDR3 has 18 residues. In DNA form, the CDR3 reads TGCGCCAGCAGTCATGGGCTAGCGGGGGGACTTAGCACAGATACGCAGTATTTT. Translating it yields CASSHGLAGGLSTDTQYF.

This clone came up once. This chain joins TRBV4-1 and TRBJ1-4; the match to TRBD1 covers 8 bases. Per the germline V gene, CDR1 is MGHRA and CDR2 is YSYEKL. With 2 bases clipped from V and 4 bases from J, the junction kept 6 bases outside the gene matches. This CDR3 is built from 16 residues. The CDR3 spells CASSQPDRGINEKLFF. CDR3 bases: TGCGCCAGCAGCCAACCCGACAGGGGAATTAATGAAAAACTGTTTTTT.

V is TRBV11-2 and J is TRBJ2-7, with D uncertain. V lost 6 bases to trimming and J lost 4 bases, with 16 bases between them. The CDR3 is made up of 14 amino acids. Germline CDR1 is SGHAT and CDR2 is FQNNGV. The CDR3 is CASSSSFPAYEQYF. The CDR3 nucleotides are TGTGCCAGCAGTTCTAGTTTCCCCGCTTACGAGCAGTACTTC. Full variable domain (missing parts from reference TRBV11-2 and TRBJ2-7): EAGVAQSPRYKIIEKRQSVAFWCNPISGHATLYWYQQILGQGPKLLIQFQNNGVVDDSQLPKDRFSAERLKGVDSTLKIQPAKLEDSAVYLCASSSSFPAYEQYFGPGTRLTVT.

The chain couples TRBV6-2 or TRBV6-3 to TRBJ1-1; possible D gene TRBD1, 6 bases. This CDR3 has 15 amino acids. With 1 base removed from V and 1 base from J, the gap between germline ends came to 10 bases. The germline V gene encodes CDR1 MNHEY and CDR2 SVGEGT. The CDR3: CASSYLTGGNTEAFF. CDR3 DNA sequence: TGTGCCAGCAGTTACTTGACAGGAGGGAACACTGAAGCTTTCTTT.

V gene TRBV29-1 combines with J gene TRBJ2-1; 7 bases align to TRBD2. V trimming: 5 bases; J trimming: 3 bases; junction bases outside the gene matches: 4. CDR1 is SQVTM, CDR2 ANQGSEA, per germline. This CDR3 is built from 13 residues. The CDR3 spells CSVWGGFYNEQFF. For the CDR3, the DNA is TGCAGCGTTTGGGGGGGGTTCTACAATGAGCAGTTCTTC.

This rearrangement joins TRBV4-2 to TRBJ2-6; TRBD1 matches at 9 bases. This CDR3 comprises 18 residues. Germline CDR1 and CDR2: LGHNA and YNFKEQ. V lost 2 bases to trimming and J lost 2 bases; unmatched junction nucleotides: 7. As DNA, the CDR3 is TGTGCCAGCAGCCAAAGGACAGGGGTATCCCCTGGGGCCAACGTCCTGACTTTC. It translates to CASSQRTGVSPGANVLTF.

The chain has TRBV7-8 and TRBJ2-1; the match to TRBD2 covers 8 bases. The ends lost 0 bases at V and 6 bases at J; junction bases unmatched: 4. The CDR3 is 15 amino acids. The germline CDR1 and CDR2 sequences are SGHVS and FQNEAQ. CDR3 sequence: CASSLAGTSFNEQFF. The CDR3 nucleotides read TGTGCCAGCAGCTTAGCCGGGACTAGTTTCAATGAGCAGTTCTTC.

The chain couples TRBV6-2 or TRBV6-3 to TRBJ2-1; no definite D call. The CDR3 is made up of 16 amino acids. V lost 5 bases to trimming and J lost 2 bases, with 16 bases between them. Germline assignment: CDR1 MNHEY and CDR2 SVGEGT. CDR3 protein: CASSAPEQVPYNEQFF. CDR3 bases: TGTGCCAGCAGTGCACCCGAACAAGTCCCCTACAATGAGCAGTTCTTC.

The chain has TRBV4-3 and TRBJ2-1; 12 bases map to TRBD2. Germline values: CDR1 LGHNA, CDR2 YSLEER. The CDR3 has 16 residues. V trimming: 0 bases; J trimming: 7 bases; junction bases outside the gene matches: 4. CDR3: CASSQDSTSGRNEQFF. The CDR3 DNA sequence: TGCGCCAGCAGCCAAGATAGCACTAGCGGGAGGAATGAGCAGTTCTTC.